One and the same sample provided the 17 T cell receptor beta chains below, sequenced in a study of technical replicates of blood from a few donors. Method: immunoSEQ multiplex PCR; TCRdb's copy keeps in-frame clones and lacks some. Counted here are 55,000 to 75,000 clones, 92% occurring once; the ten biggest clones make up 0.42%. Sequencing input: T cells isolated from PBMCs. The source of these receptors is a human donor in good health.

The CDR3: CASSLVSGSYEQYF. CDR3 coding DNA: TGTGCCAGCAGCTTAGTCTCCGGGAGCTACGAGCAGTACTTC. The chain couples TRBV13 to TRBJ2-7; D perhaps matches TRBD2 (6 bases). V lost 1 base to trimming and J lost 3 bases, with 10 bases between them. CDR1 is PRHDT and CDR2 is FYEKMQ in the germline V gene (reference sequence). CDR3 size: 14 residues. The whole variable domain, remainder taken from reference TRBV13 and TRBJ2-7, is AAGVIQSPRHLIKEKRETATLKCYPIPRHDTVYWYQQGPGQDPQFLISFYEKMQSDKGSIPDRFSAQQFSDYHSELNMSSLELGDSALYFCASSLVSGSYEQYFGPGTRLTVT.

The V gene is TRBV19, the J gene TRBJ1-1, with 10 bases matching TRBD1. This CDR3 comprises 13 residues. Germline V gene sequence: CDR1 LNHDA, CDR2 SQIVND (reference sequence). The junction had 11 bases not matched to a gene; V was cut back by 8 bases and J by 11 bases. The CDR3 spells CASFPPGQGTAFF. CDR3 nucleotides: TGTGCCAGTTTTCCTCCGGGACAGGGGACTGCTTTCTTT.

V usage is TRBV6-4 and J usage is TRBJ1-2; D not resolved. Germline lookup yields CDR1 MRHNA and CDR2 SNTAGT. The CDR3 runs to 12 residues. The V end was cut by 2 bases, the J end by 8 bases, with 9 bases between. The CDR3 spells CASSDRGVGYTF. Here the CDR3 DNA reads TGTGCCAGCAGTGACCGGGGAGTCGGCTACACCTTC.

The V and J genes are TRBV5-4 and TRBJ1-1; 7 bases fit TRBD1. V dropped 2 bases and J dropped 4; count of bases not matched to a gene: 2. CDR3 length equals 13 residues. Germline CDR1 is SGHNT and CDR2 is YYREEE (reference sequence). The CDR3 nucleotides are TGTGCCAGCAGCTTCAGGGGGAGCACTGAAGCTTTCTTT. Translated: CASSFRGSTEAFF.

This clone was observed once. The chain is built from TRBV18 and TRBJ1-5, with D perhaps matching TRBD1 (6 bases). In germline, CDR1 is KGHSH, CDR2 LQKENI. The CDR3 is 14 residues long. Deletions cut 3 bases from V and 5 bases from J, with 11 bases between. The chain's CDR3 is CASSPDRYHQPQHF. The CDR3, as DNA: TGTGCCAGCTCACCTGACAGGTATCATCAGCCCCAGCATTTT. Based on the CDR3 plus reference TRBV18 and TRBJ1-5, the full variable domain is NAGVMQNPRHLVRRRGQEARLRCSPMKGHSHVYWYRQLPEEGLKFMVYLQKENIIDESGMPKERFSAEFPKEGPSILRIQQVVRGDSAAYFCASSPDRYHQPQHFGDGTRLSIL.

The chain is built from TRBV5-4 and TRBJ1-3; 7 positions agree with TRBD1. The germline V gene encodes CDR1 SGHNT and CDR2 YYREEE (reference sequence). The CDR3 runs 18 residues. Unmatched junction bases numbered 17, after V lost 7 bases and J lost 1 base. Written as DNA, the CDR3 is TGTGCCAGCGACGAACAGGGGAAGGCTGAAGGATCTGGAAACACCATATATTTT. As protein: CASDEQGKAEGSGNTIYF.

A single count supports this clone. The chain combines TRBV7-2 with TRBJ2-4; 8 nucleotides line up with TRBD1. J lost 1 base, V lost 2 bases, and 13 bases had no gene match. Germline CDR1 and CDR2: SGHTA and FQGNSA. This CDR3 spans 19 amino acids. In DNA, the CDR3 is TGTGCCAGCAGCTTACCCAGGACAGGGTGGGACGCGGCCAAAAACATTCAGTACTTC. Translation gives CASSLPRTGWDAAKNIQYF.

The gene calls are TRBV30 and TRBJ1-1; possibly TRBD1 for D (6 bases). This CDR3 region has 12 residues. Germline V gene lookup returns CDR1 GTSNPN and CDR2 SVGIG (reference sequence). V dropped 6 bases and J dropped 4 bases, with 12 bases sitting between them. The CDR3 DNA follows: TGTGCCTGCACTACAGGGATCACTGAAGCTTTCTTT. Its translation: CACTTGITEAFF.

The table lists this clone with a count of one. The chain uses TRBV6-5 and TRBJ2-1; the D gene is possibly TRBD2 (6 bases). Germline loops: CDR1 MNHEY, CDR2 SVGAGI. The V end lost 6 bases, the J end lost 7 bases, and 13 bases lay between the germline ends. This CDR3 comprises 13 residues. In DNA form, the CDR3 reads TGTGCCAGCAGACTTAGACTAGTAAATGAGCAGTTCTTC. Translated, it gives CASRLRLVNEQFF.

This sequence joins TRBV28 and TRBJ2-1; 11 bases map to TRBD2. The junction had 9 bases not matched to a gene; V was cut back by 6 bases and J by 5 bases. Germline CDR1 reads MDHEN; CDR2 reads SYDVKM. The CDR3 is 16 amino acids. The CDR3 sequence: CASSRAVAGGNNEQFF. The CDR3 bases are TGTGCCAGCAGCCGCGCCGTAGCGGGAGGGAACAATGAGCAGTTCTTC.

The CDR3 bases are TGTGCCAGCAGCTGGGGGACAGGGGTGAACACCGGGGAGCTGTTTTTT. Its protein product is CASSWGTGVNTGELFF. The rearrangement joins TRBV5-4 to TRBJ2-2, with 10 bases aligning to TRBD1. The CDR3 sequence is 16 residues long. Germline assignment: CDR1 SGHNT and CDR2 YYREEE (reference sequence). V gave up 3 bases and J gave up 1 base; unmatched junction bases: 3.

The CDR3, as DNA: TGTGCCACCAGCCGGGGGGCAGGAGTGAACACTGAAGCTTTCTTT. Translation: CATSRGAGVNTEAFF. The chain links TRBV15 to TRBJ1-1; D possibly corresponds to TRBD1 (6 bases). The CDR3 loop spans 15 amino acids. Trimming pared 5 bases from V and 0 bases from J, leaving 13 bases between. The germline gives CDR1 LNHNV, CDR2 YYDKDF (reference sequence).

The chain is built from TRBV10-1 and TRBJ2-3, with a possible D match to TRBD1 (6 bases). Germline V gene sequence: CDR1 WNHNN, CDR2 SYGVQD (reference sequence). V was clipped by 2 bases and J by 1 base, with 13 bases between them. The CDR3 runs to 16 residues. Here the CDR3 DNA reads TGCGCCAGCAGTGAGGGTCGGACAGCACGCACAGATACGCAGTATTTT. Protein sequence: CASSEGRTARTDTQYF.

V usage is TRBV9 and J usage is TRBJ2-7; 7 positions agree with TRBD1. Germline-derived CDR1 and CDR2 are SGDLS and YYNGEE. V was pared by 3 bases and J by 3 bases, with 3 bases of the junction left unmatched. The CDR3 extends over 13 amino acids. The DNA of the CDR3 is TGTGCCAGCAGCGGACAGGGTGGCTACGAGCAGTACTTC. Translation gives CASSGQGGYEQYF. The variable domain in full, completed from reference TRBV9 and TRBJ2-7, reads DSGVTQTPKHLITATGQRVTLRCSPRSGDLSVYWYQQSLDQGLQFLIQYYNGEERAKGNILERFSAQQFPDLHSELNLSSLELGDSALYFCASSGQGGYEQYFGPGTRLTVT.

The V call is TRBV6-1, the J call TRBJ1-5; the D is unclear. From germline, CDR1 is MNHNS and CDR2 SASEGT. The CDR3 is 15 residues long. V was trimmed by 7 bases and J by 4 bases, leaving 17 bases between them. CDR3 in amino acids: CASNVRVQLNQPQHF. CDR3 nucleotide sequence: TGTGCCAGCAATGTGAGGGTTCAACTTAATCAGCCCCAGCATTTT.

The chain employs TRBV18 and TRBJ2-7; D unclear. CDR1 is KGHSH, CDR2 LQKENI, per germline. CDR3 length equals 13 residues. V dropped 5 bases and J dropped 0 bases, with 8 bases sitting between them. The CDR3 nucleotides read TGTGCCAGCTCAGGTGATAGCTCCTACGAGCAGTACTTC. This sequence encodes CASSGDSSYEQYF.

This clone was observed once. The chain recombines TRBV10-3 with TRBJ1-2, with D possibly being TRBD1 (5 bases). The V and J ends lost 9 bases and 4 bases respectively, with 12 bases between them. Germline assignment: CDR1 ENHRY and CDR2 SYGVKD. The CDR3 is 12 amino acids. CDR3 amino acids: CAINADTYGYTF. The DNA for the CDR3 is TGTGCCATAAACGCGGACACCTATGGCTACACCTTC.